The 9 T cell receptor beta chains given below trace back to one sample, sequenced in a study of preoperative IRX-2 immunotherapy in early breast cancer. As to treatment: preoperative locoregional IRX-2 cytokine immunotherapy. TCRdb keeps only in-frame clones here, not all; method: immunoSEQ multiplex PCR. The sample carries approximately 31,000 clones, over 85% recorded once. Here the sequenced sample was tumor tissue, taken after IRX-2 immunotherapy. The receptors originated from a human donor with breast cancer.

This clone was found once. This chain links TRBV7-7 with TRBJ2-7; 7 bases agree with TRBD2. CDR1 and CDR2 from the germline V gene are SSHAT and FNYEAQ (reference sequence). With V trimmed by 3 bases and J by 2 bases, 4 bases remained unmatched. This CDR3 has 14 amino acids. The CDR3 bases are TGTGCCAGCAGCTTGGCTAGCGGACCCTACGAGCAGTACTTC. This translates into CASSLASGPYEQYF.

The CDR3 region has the DNA TGTGCCAGCTCACCAGCCCGGGCCAATGAGCAGTTCTTC. Translated, it gives CASSPARANEQFF. J is TRBJ2-1 and V is TRBV18, with D hard to call. This CDR3 region has 13 residues. V was shortened by 2 bases and J by 6 bases, with 8 bases between the two germline ends. Germline CDR1 is KGHSH and CDR2 is LQKENI.

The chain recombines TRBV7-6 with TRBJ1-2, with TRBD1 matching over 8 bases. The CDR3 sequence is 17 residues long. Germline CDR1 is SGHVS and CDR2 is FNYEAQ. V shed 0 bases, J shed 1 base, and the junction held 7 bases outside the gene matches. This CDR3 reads CASSLAATGGNNYGYTF. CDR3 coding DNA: TGTGCCAGCAGCTTAGCGGCTACAGGGGGAAATAACTATGGCTACACCTTC.

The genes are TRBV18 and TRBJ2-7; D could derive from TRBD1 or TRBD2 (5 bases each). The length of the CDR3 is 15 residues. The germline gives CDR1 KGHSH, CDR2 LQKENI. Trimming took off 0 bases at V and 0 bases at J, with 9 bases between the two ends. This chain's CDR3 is CASSPPSGSSYEQYF. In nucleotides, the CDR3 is TGTGCCAGCTCACCACCGTCAGGGAGCTCCTACGAGCAGTACTTC.

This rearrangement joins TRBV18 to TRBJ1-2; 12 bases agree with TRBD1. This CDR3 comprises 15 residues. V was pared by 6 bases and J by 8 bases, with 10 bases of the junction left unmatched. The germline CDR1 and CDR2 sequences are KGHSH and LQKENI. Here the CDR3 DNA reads TGTGCCAGCTCCCATCCGGGACAGGGGGCTTTAGGCTACACCTTC. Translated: CASSHPGQGALGYTF.

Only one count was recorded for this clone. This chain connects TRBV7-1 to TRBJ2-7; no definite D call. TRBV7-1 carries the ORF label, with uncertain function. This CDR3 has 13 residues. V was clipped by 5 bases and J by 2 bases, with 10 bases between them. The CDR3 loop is CASSPRQTYEQYV. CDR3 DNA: TGTGCCAGCAGCCCCCGACAAACCTACGAGCAGTACGTC.

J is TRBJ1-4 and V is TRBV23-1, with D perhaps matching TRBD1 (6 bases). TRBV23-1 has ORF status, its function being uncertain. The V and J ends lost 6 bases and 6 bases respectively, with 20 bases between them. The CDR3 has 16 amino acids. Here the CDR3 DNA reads TGCGCCAGCAGCCAAGAATTTCGGGGGCTGGATGAAAAACTGTTTTTT. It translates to CASSQEFRGLDEKLFF.

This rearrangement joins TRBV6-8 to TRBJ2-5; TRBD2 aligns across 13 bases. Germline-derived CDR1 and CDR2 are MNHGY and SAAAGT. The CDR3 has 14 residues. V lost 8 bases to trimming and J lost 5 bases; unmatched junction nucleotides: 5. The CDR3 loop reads CASALTSGRETQYF. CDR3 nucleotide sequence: TGTGCCAGCGCCCTGACTAGCGGGAGGGAGACCCAGTACTTC.

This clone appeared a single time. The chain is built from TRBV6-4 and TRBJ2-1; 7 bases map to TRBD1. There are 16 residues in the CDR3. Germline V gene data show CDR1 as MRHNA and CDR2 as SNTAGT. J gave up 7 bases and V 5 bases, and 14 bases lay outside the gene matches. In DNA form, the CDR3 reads TGTGCCAGCAGTCGGGACAGAACCTTGGGGTATAATGAGCAGTTCTTC. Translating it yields CASSRDRTLGYNEQFF.